This entry concerns a single T cell receptor beta chain. No antigen is known for it. Because it lacks the conserved phenylalanine or tryptophan at the end, this CDR3 is likely a read error. The CDR3 is made up of 13 amino acids. The germline V gene encodes CDR1 MNHNS and CDR2 SASEGT. A modified ARM-PCR protocol with three rounds of nested PCR amplified TCRbeta. TCRdb fed the multiplex PCR reads into MiXCR, producing one record per CDR3 protein. This table has roughly 81,000 distinct CDR3 sequences, around two thirds appearing once. These data originate in a study of tumor and adjacent non-tumor tissue in lung cancer. Study-level background: Each sample yielded 3.5 million to 4.5 million productive TCRbeta reads on average. Overall study findings and caveats: Significantly higher TCR diversity was found in tumor than normal lung. Top 100 clones took a larger repertoire share in normal lung.

This sample's RNA came from whole unsorted tissue. The rearrangement joins TRBV6-1 to TRBJ1-5, with 9 bases matching TRBD1. Sequencing used lung tumor tissue. This TCR came from a man aged 70 or older with non-small cell lung cancer. Here the CDR3 reads CASATGGNRPQHV. CDR3 nucleotides: TGTGCCAGCGCAACAGGGGGCAATCGGCCCCAGCATGTT.